This T cell receptor (beta chain) was documented in a study of blood T cell repertoires in COVID-19. Study details: Material from acute and convalescent COVID-19 was sourced from the United States, Italy and Spain. T cells, B-cell-depleted T cells, or PBMCs supplied cDNA or gDNA.

How the authors handled the data: From reference gene primer amplification, estimates of nucleated cell counts were derived. Assay used: immunoSEQ multiplex PCR; TCRdb lists only in-frame clones, some missing. The V and J calls and clone size come from that table; D and trimming were worked out from the DNA. This sample has about 140,000 clones, with about 87% found just once. Trimming left V 3 bases short and J 3 bases short, with 9 bases between. The CDR3 covers 13 residues. What was sequenced was peripheral blood. The J gene is TRBJ2-7, the V gene TRBV12-3 or TRBV12-4; D not certain. The source is a human donor in a cohort sampled during active COVID-19. CDR3 amino acids: CASSFLFSYEQYF. CDR3 nucleotides: TGTGCCAGCAGTTTCTTATTCAGCTACGAGCAGTACTTC.